Following are 32 T cell receptor beta chains from one sample sequenced in a study of graft-versus-host responses after intestinal transplantation. Sequencing used immunoSEQ multiplex PCR; TCRdb keeps in-frame clones, though not all of them. The sample contains 62,000 or so clones, 90% of which appear only once. These receptors have no identified antigens. The source was unstimulated CD8+ T cells sorted from spleen or lymph node cells, collected before transplant. The receptors were gathered from a human donor who was the organ donor for an intestinal transplant.

The chain couples TRBV6-5 to TRBJ2-7, with a tentative D call TRBD1 (5 bases). V lost 2 bases, J lost 5 bases, and 13 bases lay in between. CDR3 length: 14 amino acids. Germline assignment: CDR1 MNHEY and CDR2 SVGAGI. CDR3: CASSYRTKGDEQYF. For the CDR3, the DNA is TGTGCCAGCAGTTACCGAACGAAAGGGGACGAGCAGTACTTC.

The chain employs TRBV7-9 and TRBJ2-6; TRBD1 matches 7 bases. V shed 2 bases, J shed 0 bases, and the junction held 7 bases outside the gene matches. CDR1 is SEHNR and CDR2 is FQNEAQ in the germline V gene (reference sequence). The CDR3 has 18 amino acids. CDR3 amino acids: CASSLSGQAFSGANVLTF. CDR3 bases: TGTGCCAGCAGCTTAAGCGGACAGGCCTTCTCTGGGGCCAACGTCCTGACTTTC.

The chain carries TRBV4-3 and TRBJ1-4; D uncertain. Germline V CDR1 and CDR2: LGHNA, YSLEER. V dropped 1 base and J dropped 6 bases, with 9 bases sitting between them. The CDR3 has 14 residues. CDR3 DNA: TGCGCCAGCAGCCAAGCCGGGGTATATGAAAAACTGTTTTTT. It translates to CASSQAGVYEKLFF.

The gene calls are TRBV7-3 and TRBJ2-6, with D possibly TRBD1 on 5 matching bases. Trimming stripped 1 base from V and 2 bases from J, with 12 bases between. The CDR3 contains 17 residues. Germline V gives CDR1 SGHTA, CDR2 FQGTGA. CDR3 protein: CASSLMSLGAGANVLTF. CDR3 sequence (DNA): TGTGCCAGCAGCTTAATGTCCCTAGGGGCTGGGGCCAACGTCCTGACTTTC.

CDR3 amino acids: CASSSTGLGYGYTF. CDR3 sequence (DNA): TGTGCCAGCAGTTCGACAGGGTTAGGCTATGGCTACACCTTC. This chain links TRBV27 with TRBJ1-2; 7 bases line up with TRBD1. CDR1 and CDR2 (germline): MNHEY, SMNVEV (reference sequence). Unmatched junction bases numbered 6, after V lost 4 bases and J lost 4 bases. The CDR3 covers 14 residues.

The CDR3 sequence: CASSLRGVGEVYGYTF. The CDR3 DNA follows: TGTGCCAGCAGTTTACGGGGGGTAGGGGAGGTCTATGGCTACACCTTC. J is TRBJ1-2 and V is TRBV28; maybe TRBD1 (5 bases). Germline CDR1 MDHEN, CDR2 SYDVKM. The CDR3 covers 16 residues. The germline V and J ends were trimmed by 2 bases and 4 bases, with 17 bases remaining between them.

J is TRBJ1-2 and V is TRBV19; 7 bases line up with TRBD1. The J segment lost 2 bases and the V segment lost 9 bases, leaving 12 bases of the junction unmatched. Germline CDR1 LNHDA, CDR2 SQIVND (reference sequence). The CDR3 has 15 amino acids. The CDR3 here is CASLGQRQGNYGYTF. The DNA of the CDR3 is TGTGCCAGCCTAGGACAAAGACAGGGAAACTATGGCTACACCTTC. Filled out from reference TRBV19 and TRBJ1-2, the complete variable domain reads DGGITQSPKYLFRKEGQNVTLSCEQNLNHDAMYWYRQDPGQGLRLIYYSQIVNDFQKGDIAEGYSVSREKKESFPLTVTSAQKNPTAFYLCASLGQRQGNYGYTFGSGTRLTVV.

The genes are TRBV30 and TRBJ2-7; 7 bases map to TRBD2. Germline V gene sequence: CDR1 GTSNPN, CDR2 SVGIG (reference sequence). CDR3 length: 14 amino acids. With V trimmed by 3 bases and J by 4 bases, 9 bases remained unmatched. CDR3 sequence (DNA): TGTGCCTGGAGCGCTAGCGGAGGCGGATACGAGCAGTACTTC. Translated, it gives CAWSASGGGYEQYF.

V is TRBV20-1 and J is TRBJ1-2; no clear D. Trimming cost V 5 bases and J 5 bases, with 6 bases left between them. Looked up from germline, CDR1 is DFQATT and CDR2 is SNEGSKA (reference sequence). CDR3 length: 10 amino acids. DNA for the CDR3: TGCAGTGCTCCCCCTTATGGCTACACCTTC. It translates to CSAPPYGYTF.

This chain connects TRBV4-2 to TRBJ2-4; D is perhaps TRBD2 (8 bases). This CDR3 is built from 16 residues. Germline V CDR1 and CDR2: LGHNA, YNFKEQ. Trimming shortened V by 7 bases and J by 8 bases, and 24 bases separated the two germline ends. The CDR3 sequence is CASKREGAGAGYIQYF. DNA for the CDR3: TGTGCCAGCAAACGGGAGGGGGCGGGAGCAGGGTACATTCAGTACTTC.

CDR3: CATSTVQEKLFF. DNA for the CDR3: TGTGCCACCAGCACCGTTCAGGAAAAACTGTTTTTT. The chain couples TRBV15 to TRBJ1-4; D is undetermined. The germline CDR1 and CDR2 sequences are LNHNV and YYDKDF (reference sequence). The CDR3 runs to 12 residues. Trimming left V 4 bases short and J 8 bases short, with 8 bases between.

This clone showed up just a few times. The V call is TRBV4-3, the J call TRBJ2-3; D might be TRBD2 (6 bases). Trimming removed 4 bases from V and 7 bases from J, with 15 bases in between. CDR1 is LGHNA and CDR2 is YSLEER in the germline V gene. The CDR3 is made up of 14 amino acids. The DNA of the CDR3 is TGCGCCAGCAGCCTTACCGGGACTTCGAATACGCAGTATTTT. It codes for CASSLTGTSNTQYF.

Here the CDR3 reads CASAPTGGASNEQFF. The DNA for the CDR3 is TGTGCCAGCGCCCCGACAGGGGGCGCGTCCAATGAGCAGTTCTTC. The rearrangement joins TRBV6-4 to TRBJ2-1; 10 bases fit TRBD1. The CDR3 contains 15 residues. Germline assignment: CDR1 MRHNA and CDR2 SNTAGT. Trimming removed 8 bases from V and 6 bases from J; junction bases left unmatched: 10.

The chain has TRBV9 and TRBJ2-7, with D tentatively TRBD2 (5 bases). From germline, CDR1 is SGDLS and CDR2 YYNGEE. V was pared by 2 bases and J by 4 bases, with 19 bases between. The CDR3 has 16 amino acids. DNA for the CDR3: TGTGCCAGCAGCGTGACCCCAGACGTGAGGGTGTACGAGCAGTACTTC. Its protein product is CASSVTPDVRVYEQYF.

CDR3 DNA: TGTGCCACCAGCAGAGTTATCGAGTATGGACTCGGTGAAAAACTGTTTTTT. Translating gives CATSRVIEYGLGEKLFF. The chain carries TRBV15 and TRBJ1-4; D call uncertain. The CDR3 totals 17 residues. CDR1 and CDR2 from the germline V gene are LNHNV and YYDKDF (reference sequence). Trimming left V 1 base short and J 7 bases short, with 19 bases between.

The chain joins TRBV19 to TRBJ2-1; the match to TRBD2 covers 8 bases. Germline V gene sequence: CDR1 LNHDA, CDR2 SQIVND (reference sequence). The CDR3 length is 13 residues. The V segment lost 3 bases and the J segment 9 bases; nucleotides outside the gene matches: 4. CDR3 DNA sequence: TGTGCCAGTAGTATCGCGGGAGGCCGTGAGCAGTTCTTC. Amino acids: CASSIAGGREQFF.

The chain has TRBV18 and TRBJ2-7, with 8 positions matching TRBD1. The junction had 21 bases not matched to a gene; V was cut back by 4 bases and J by 4 bases. The CDR3 contains 19 residues. CDR1 KGHSH and CDR2 LQKENI come from the germline V gene. The CDR3 sequence: CASSLSRDRMGLRKYEQYF. CDR3 in DNA: TGTGCCAGCTCACTGAGTCGGGACAGGATGGGTTTGCGGAAATACGAGCAGTACTTC. The entire variable domain, with the rest obtained from reference TRBV18 and TRBJ2-7, is as follows: NAGVMQNPRHLVRRRGQEARLRCSPMKGHSHVYWYRQLPEEGLKFMVYLQKENIIDESGMPKERFSAEFPKEGPSILRIQQVVRGDSAAYFCASSLSRDRMGLRKYEQYFGPGTRLTVT.

The chain links TRBV5-1 to TRBJ1-2; a possible D gene is TRBD1 (5 bases). Germline values: CDR1 SGHRS, CDR2 YFSETQ. This CDR3 region has 12 residues. Deletions cut 3 bases from V and 6 bases from J, with 9 bases between. In nucleotides, the CDR3 is TGCGCCAGCAGCTCCGGACACGATGGCTACACCTTC. It specifies CASSSGHDGYTF.

The chain couples TRBV6-1 to TRBJ2-7; 7 positions match TRBD1. The length of the CDR3 is 18 residues. V lost 2 bases, J lost 3 bases, and 16 bases stayed unmatched. The germline gives CDR1 MNHNS, CDR2 SASEGT. The CDR3 region is CASSEQSGRGFLSYEQYF. The CDR3 region has the DNA TGTGCCAGCAGTGAACAGTCGGGCAGGGGGTTTCTGAGCTACGAGCAGTACTTC.

The CDR3 DNA is TGTGCCAGCAGCCAACCCTGTTGCGGGAGATATTCAGATACGCAGTATTTT. This translates into CASSQPCCGRYSDTQYF. The chain uses TRBV4-2 and TRBJ2-3, with TRBD2 matching 7 bases. J gave up 4 bases and V 2 bases, and 12 bases lay outside the gene matches. Germline assignment: CDR1 LGHNA and CDR2 YNFKEQ. CDR3 length: 17 amino acids.

The chain employs TRBV15 and TRBJ2-5, with TRBD1 as a possible D gene (6 bases). Matching the DNA end better, TRBJ2-7 makes the J call doubtful. This CDR3 spans 14 amino acids. Germline CDR1 is LNHNV and CDR2 is YYDKDF (reference sequence). CDR3 sequence reads: CATSARTASYEQYF. CDR3 in DNA: TGTGCCACCAGCGCCCGGACAGCCTCCTACGAGCAGTACTTC.

This chain uses TRBV11-2 with TRBJ2-1, with D perhaps TRBD2 (6 bases). Trimming took 1 base from V and 5 from J, leaving 12 bases between them. The CDR3 covers 15 residues. Germline CDR1 SGHAT, CDR2 FQNNGV. The CDR3 DNA reads TGTGCCAGCAGCTTAGGCCTCGGAGGGGACAATGAGCAGTTCTTC. Its translation is CASSLGLGGDNEQFF.

The V and J genes are TRBV7-3 and TRBJ2-1; 7 positions agree with TRBD1. Germline values: CDR1 SGHTA, CDR2 FQGTGA. The CDR3 has 13 residues. The J segment lost 8 bases and the V segment lost 3 bases, leaving 4 bases of the junction unmatched. This CDR3 reads CASSFTGADEQFF. CDR3 DNA: TGTGCCAGCAGCTTTACAGGGGCCGATGAGCAGTTCTTC. Based on the CDR3 plus reference TRBV7-3 and TRBJ2-1, the full variable domain is GAGVSQTPSNKVTEKGKYVELRCDPISGHTALYWYRQSLGQGPEFLIYFQGTGAADDSGLPNDRFFAVRPEGSVSTLKIQRTERGDSAVYLCASSFTGADEQFFGPGTRLTVL.

The rearrangement uses TRBV5-6 and TRBJ1-5; the D gene is possibly TRBD1 (6 bases). This CDR3 comprises 14 residues. Per germline, CDR1 SGHDT and CDR2 YYEEEE. V was trimmed by 3 bases and J by 2 bases, leaving 9 bases between them. For the CDR3, the DNA is TGTGCCAGCAGCTGGGGGCAGGGCAATCAGCCCCAGCATTTT. Translated: CASSWGQGNQPQHF.

The chain carries TRBV19 and TRBJ2-1; 9 bases agree with TRBD2. V shed 2 bases and J 5 bases; nucleotides not matched to a gene: 4. Germline CDR1 reads LNHDA; CDR2 reads SQIVND (reference sequence). The CDR3 has 15 amino acids. The CDR3 DNA reads as TGTGCCAGTAGTATAAGCCTAGCGGGGAACAATGAGCAGTTCTTC. Encoded protein: CASSISLAGNNEQFF.

The chain employs TRBV18 and TRBJ2-5, with a weak D call TRBD2 (6 bases). Germline V gene data show CDR1 as KGHSH and CDR2 as LQKENI. This CDR3 has 19 amino acids. V lost 4 bases to trimming and J lost 0 bases, with 24 bases between them. The CDR3 is CASSHIGTASFSYQETQYF. The CDR3 coding sequence is TGTGCCAGCTCACACATAGGGACTGCGTCGTTCTCGTACCAAGAGACCCAGTACTTC.

V and J are TRBV27 and TRBJ2-3, with TRBD2 identical over 9 bases. CDR1 MNHEY and CDR2 SMNVEV come from the germline V gene (reference sequence). The CDR3 is 15 residues long. After removal of 7 bases from V and 4 bases from J, the junction contained 9 bases not matched to a gene. CDR3 protein: CASIGAGGFADTQYF. The CDR3 DNA reads as TGTGCCAGCATCGGAGCGGGAGGCTTCGCAGATACGCAGTATTTT.

The rearrangement joins TRBV6-1 to TRBJ2-1; maybe TRBD1 (5 bases). This CDR3 spans 13 amino acids. The V and J ends lost 2 bases and 8 bases respectively, with 10 bases between them. Germline loops: CDR1 MNHNS, CDR2 SASEGT. The CDR3 sequence: CASSEKGLYEQFF. The DNA of the CDR3 is TGTGCCAGCAGTGAAAAGGGGTTATATGAGCAGTTCTTC.

This chain links TRBV29-1 with TRBJ2-5; perhaps TRBD1 as D (6 bases). V lost 0 bases, J lost 3 bases, and 14 bases lay in between. CDR1 and CDR2 (germline): SQVTM, ANQGSEA. The CDR3 sequence is 15 residues long. The CDR3 nucleotides are TGCAGCGTTGAAGATCGAAAACAGGGAGAAGAGACCCAGTACTTC. Translated: CSVEDRKQGEETQYF.

The genes are TRBV9 and TRBJ1-5; TRBD1 is a possible D gene (6 bases). The germline CDR1 and CDR2 sequences are SGDLS and YYNGEE. V was pared by 0 bases and J by 0 bases, with 13 bases between. The CDR3 has 17 amino acids. The CDR3 region has the DNA TGTGCCAGCAGCGTAGAGGGGGATCAAAATAGCAATCAGCCCCAGCATTTT. Its protein is CASSVEGDQNSNQPQHF.

V usage is TRBV27 and J usage is TRBJ2-7; 10 bases are a match to TRBD2. This CDR3 has 18 amino acids. Trimming removed 2 bases from V and 1 base from J; junction bases left unmatched: 11. From germline, CDR1 is MNHEY and CDR2 SMNVEV (reference sequence). This chain's CDR3 is CASSLNPPLAGASYEQYF. The CDR3, as DNA: TGTGCCAGCAGTTTAAATCCCCCCCTAGCGGGAGCTTCCTACGAGCAGTACTTC.

A single count supports this clone. V gene TRBV4-1 combines with J gene TRBJ2-1; tentatively, D is TRBD2 (6 bases). Trimming took off 1 base at V and 5 bases at J, with 9 bases between the two ends. The length of the CDR3 is 14 residues. CDR1 is MGHRA and CDR2 is YSYEKL in the germline V gene. CDR3 amino acids: CASSQVWTNNEQFF. The CDR3 DNA reads as TGCGCCAGCAGCCAAGTTTGGACTAACAATGAGCAGTTCTTC.